The clone carrying this T cell receptor beta chain came up many times. Its target is not known. The data stem from a study of early T cells in non-severe SARS-CoV-2 infection. Study context: Sequenced material consisted of bulk RNA (from unsorted whole blood), and chains were unpaired.

J was trimmed by 2 bases and V by 2 bases; bases with no gene match: 5. The length of the CDR3 is 19 residues. Germline V gives CDR1 MGHRA, CDR2 YSYEKL. Findings and caveats of the study: Reliance on VDJdb matching favored anti-spike CD8 responses; private and CD4 specificities were missed.

Each CDR3 protein gets one entry after TCRdb re-called the 5' RACE reads with MiXCR. Altogether about 85,000 distinct CDR3 sequences are present, around an eighth being singletons, with the ten largest covering 5.5% to 8%. The chain couples TRBV4-1 to TRBJ2-2; TRBD2 matches 16 bases. The sample was whole blood. The sequence came from an adult who was a healthcare worker with PCR-confirmed SARS-CoV-2 infection or an uninfected control (not recorded which). The CDR3 loop is CASSQLGLAGGPNTGELFF. The DNA of the CDR3 is TGCGCCAGCAGCCAATTGGGACTAGCGGGAGGGCCAAACACCGGGGAGCTGTTTTTT.